This is a list of T cell receptor beta chains from one sample in a study of regulatory T cells in long-lasting Graves disease. TCRdb passed the multiplex PCR reads through MiXCR, listing each CDR3 protein once. The repertoire holds approximately 230,000 distinct CDR3 sequences, with around 20% as singletons. The source material was peripheral blood mononuclear cells (PBMCs), sampled at new diagnosis, from a patient treated with antithyroid drugs. Receptors originate from a female donor with Graves disease. CDR3s include the opening cysteine and the closing phenylalanine or tryptophan. Fields, in order: V gene, D gene, clone size, J gene, CDR3 protein, CDR3 DNA. A D gene is named only where the DNA matches it firmly. Clone size is not always given. Where it is, it says once, few, many or a class for expanded clones.

v_gene: TRBV7-2; d_gene: TRBD2; abundance: many; j_gene: TRBJ2-1; CDR3aa: CASSLIAGGVNEQFF; CDR3nt: TGTGCCAGCAGCTTAATAGCGGGAGGTGTGAATGAGCAGTTCTTC
v_gene: TRBV11-2; d_gene: TRBD1; abundance: NA; j_gene: TRBJ2-3; CDR3aa: CASSATAPGQGSTDTQYF; CDR3nt: TGTGCCAGCAGCGCGACTGCCCCGGGACAGGGATCAACAGATACGCAGTATTTT
v_gene: TRBV18; d_gene: NA; abundance: NA; j_gene: TRBJ1-1; CDR3aa: CASSALDSYTEAFF; CDR3nt: TGTGCCAGCTCCGCCTTGGACAGCTACACTGAAGCTTTCTTT
v_gene: TRBV19; d_gene: NA; abundance: NA; j_gene: TRBJ1-2; CDR3aa: CASNGQFYGYTF; CDR3nt: TGTGCCAGTAATGGTCAGTTCTATGGCTACACCTTC
v_gene: TRBV6-1; d_gene: NA; abundance: many; j_gene: TRBJ2-2; CDR3aa: CASWRVVANTGELFF; CDR3nt: TGTGCCAGCTGGAGAGTGGTCGCGAACACCGGGGAGCTGTTTTTT
v_gene: TRBV11-2; d_gene: NA; abundance: many; j_gene: TRBJ2-1; CDR3aa: CASSLLRGSNEQFF; CDR3nt: TGTGCCAGCAGCCTCCTCAGGGGTTCAAATGAGCAGTTCTTC
v_gene: TRBV20-1; d_gene: TRBD1; abundance: NA; j_gene: TRBJ1-5; CDR3aa: CSARGGGSNQPQHF; CDR3nt: TGCAGTGCTAGAGGAGGGGGCAGCAATCAGCCCCAGCATTTT
v_gene: TRBV2; d_gene: NA; abundance: many; j_gene: TRBJ1-1; CDR3aa: CASSLQLASTEAFF; CDR3nt: TGTGCCAGCAGCTTACAATTGGCGAGCACTGAAGCTTTCTTT
v_gene: TRBV19; d_gene: NA; abundance: few; j_gene: TRBJ2-1; CDR3aa: CASSIYGNEQFF; CDR3nt: TGTGCCAGTAGTATCTATGGCAATGAGCAGTTCTTC
v_gene: TRBV20-1; d_gene: TRBD2; abundance: many; j_gene: TRBJ2-1; CDR3aa: CSARDPTPTSGMGYEQFF; CDR3nt: TGCAGTGCTAGAGATCCCACCCCTACTAGCGGGATGGGCTATGAGCAGTTCTTC
v_gene: TRBV2; d_gene: NA; abundance: NA; j_gene: TRBJ1-4; CDR3aa: CASIGPGQLKLFF; CDR3nt: TGTGCCAGCATCGGACCCGGACAGCTAAAACTGTTTTTT
v_gene: TRBV6-2/TRBV6-3; d_gene: NA; abundance: NA; j_gene: TRBJ2-1; CDR3aa: CASSEPPGGNEQFF; CDR3nt: TGTGCCAGCAGTGAACCCCCAGGAGGCAATGAGCAGTTCTTC
v_gene: TRBV9; d_gene: NA; abundance: many; j_gene: TRBJ1-2; CDR3aa: CASSVEGGFNYGYTF; CDR3nt: TGTGCCAGCAGCGTAGAGGGGGGCTTCAACTATGGCTACACCTTC
v_gene: TRBV11-2; d_gene: NA; abundance: many; j_gene: TRBJ1-5; CDR3aa: CASSFAEGSNQPQHF; CDR3nt: TGTGCCAGCAGCTTTGCGGAAGGCTCCAATCAGCCCCAGCATTTT
v_gene: TRBV7-3; d_gene: TRBD2; abundance: many; j_gene: TRBJ2-1; CDR3aa: CASAWREAGYNEQFF; CDR3nt: TGTGCTTCGGCCTGGCGGGAGGCCGGCTACAATGAGCAGTTCTTC
v_gene: TRBV6-1; d_gene: NA; abundance: NA; j_gene: TRBJ1-4; CDR3aa: CASGHGSSNEKLFF; CDR3nt: TGTGCCAGCGGACACGGCAGTTCCAATGAAAAACTGTTTTTT
v_gene: TRBV2; d_gene: NA; abundance: many; j_gene: TRBJ2-7; CDR3aa: CASSIDRIYEQYF; CDR3nt: TGTGCCAGCAGCATTGACAGGATCTACGAGCAGTACTTC
v_gene: TRBV7-2; d_gene: TRBD1; abundance: many; j_gene: TRBJ2-3; CDR3aa: CASSSQGARTDTQYF; CDR3nt: TGTGCCAGCAGCTCACAGGGGGCTCGCACAGATACGCAGTATTTT
v_gene: TRBV10-3; d_gene: TRBD1; abundance: few; j_gene: TRBJ1-3; CDR3aa: CAISKRDRGSGNTIYF; CDR3nt: TGTGCCATCAGTAAGAGGGACAGGGGCTCTGGAAACACCATATATTTT
v_gene: TRBV20-1; d_gene: NA; abundance: many; j_gene: TRBJ1-2; CDR3aa: CSARVQGSMYGYTF; CDR3nt: TGCAGTGCCAGAGTGCAGGGTAGTATGTATGGCTACACCTTC
v_gene: TRBV10-3; d_gene: TRBD1; abundance: many; j_gene: TRBJ1-1; CDR3aa: CAISLDREGTEAFF; CDR3nt: TGTGCCATCAGCCTTGACAGGGAGGGAACTGAAGCTTTCTTT
v_gene: TRBV30; d_gene: TRBD1; abundance: many; j_gene: TRBJ2-2; CDR3aa: CAWSVPRDRINTGELFF; CDR3nt: TGTGCCTGGAGTGTACCCCGGGACAGGATAAACACCGGGGAGCTGTTTTTT
v_gene: TRBV6-1; d_gene: TRBD1; abundance: many; j_gene: TRBJ1-6; CDR3aa: CASRGDRGSPLHF; CDR3nt: TGTGCCAGCAGAGGGGACAGGGGTTCACCCCTCCACTTT
v_gene: TRBV2; d_gene: NA; abundance: NA; j_gene: TRBJ1-2; CDR3aa: CASQQKTRKGEGYTF; CDR3nt: TGTGCCAGTCAACAAAAGACAAGGAAGGGTGAGGGCTACACCTTC
v_gene: TRBV6-1; d_gene: NA; abundance: many; j_gene: TRBJ2-5; CDR3aa: CASSDVGGIQGPEETQYF; CDR3nt: TGTGCCAGCAGTGACGTTGGGGGGATACAGGGCCCAGAAGAGACCCAGTACTTC
v_gene: TRBV12-3/TRBV12-4; d_gene: TRBD1; abundance: many; j_gene: TRBJ2-5; CDR3aa: CASSPSRGLETQYF; CDR3nt: TGTGCCAGCAGTCCAAGCAGGGGGCTAGAGACCCAGTACTTC
v_gene: TRBV3-1; d_gene: NA; abundance: many; j_gene: TRBJ2-5; CDR3aa: CASRHRGGGQETQYF; CDR3nt: TGTGCCAGCAGGCACAGGGGAGGGGGGCAAGAGACCCAGTACTTC
v_gene: TRBV7-3; d_gene: NA; abundance: many; j_gene: TRBJ1-1; CDR3aa: CASSLWGYTEAFF; CDR3nt: TGTGCCAGCAGCTTATGGGGTTACACTGAAGCTTTCTTT
v_gene: TRBV18; d_gene: NA; abundance: many; j_gene: TRBJ1-1; CDR3aa: CASSPQTGLLLEAFF; CDR3nt: TGTGCCAGCTCACCACAGACAGGCCTACTCCTTGAAGCTTTCTTT
v_gene: TRBV18; d_gene: NA; abundance: many; j_gene: TRBJ2-5; CDR3aa: CASSHPGPRETQYF; CDR3nt: TGTGCCAGCTCCCATCCCGGACCGCGGGAGACCCAGTACTTC